This TCR beta chain was identified in a study of monozygotic twins with cystic fibrosis (dated by TCRdb to the early 2020s). In terms of the full investigation: Approximately 3.3 micrograms of fragmented DNA went through around 16 PCR cycles to produce barcoded libraries. The study compared TCR beta repertoires within and between 16 monozygotic twin pairs with cystic fibrosis to assess genetic influence on V and J gene usage. Made up mostly of children and adolescents, the cohort included ten female and six male twin pairs ranging in age from about 2.0 to 36.4 years, with a median of about 9 years. Twins were ranked among over a thousand cohort participants for weight-for-height and FEVPerc (FEV1 disease centile) on the day of blood sampling. Data for three of the twin pairs had been reported earlier in a different context. Findings and caveats that apply to the study as a whole: V gene usage was most similar to the co-twin in 13 of 16 pairs, and J usage was most similar to the co-twin in 8 of 16 pairs, which suggests genetic constraints. Significantly higher nucleotide-identical clonotype sharing was observed within monozygotic CF twin pairs than between unrelated CF individuals (P = 0.000026, Mann-Whitney). Simpson clonality was found to be generally low (median roughly 0.009), suggesting a naive-dominated repertoire, although higher clonality was observed in the most severely affected patients. No association turned up between shared CDR3 numbers and age, concordance or disease severity, and the cohort was small.

The twin pairs came from the European Cystic Fibrosis Twin and Sibling Study Cohort, which recruited patients from over a hundred CF clinics across 14 European countries. Zygosity and CFTR genotype were verified in-house, with zygosity tested by multiplex PCR of nine short tandem repeat loci. Peripheral blood was sampled from each twin, with clinical parameters recorded on the day of blood sampling. Genomic DNA was isolated from peripheral blood cells with phenol/chloroform and kept in TE buffer at 4 degrees C. Concerning this clone: It lacks a known antigen. No clone much larger than this one lies a single base away; base qualities are absent.

Ends trimmed: V by 10 bases, J by 8 bases; bases unmatched to a gene: 13. CDR1 and CDR2 are read off the germline V gene as SNHLY and FYNNEI. The CDR3 covers 14 residues, taking in both the cysteine and the phenylalanine. Kept here is only the CDR3 DNA, which spans 42 bases and is read in frame from base 1. Following the manufacturer's instructions, the researchers used the immunoSEQ immune profiling system to amplify TCR beta CDR3 regions via multiplex PCR. An Illumina NextSeq system was used to carry out the sequencing. In the paper's pipeline: Sequence data were processed on the immunoSEQ Analyzer platform, and clonality was computed as the square root of Simpson's index of productive rearrangements. V and J usage similarity was measured by Jensen-Shannon distance, and CDR3 generation probabilities were computed with OLGA. Shared CDR3 sequences were searched against the immuneACCESS database (August 2020) and VDJdb (December 2020). TCRdb obtained this table from immuneACCESS and retained in-frame rearrangements with V and J assigned. These tables miss some clones; where compared with another copy, unresolved V genes account for less than half of the shortfall, and the remainder is unexplained. V and J calls and clone size are as listed in that table; D and trimming were resolved from the DNA. For this sample the table gives approximately 36,000 clones, of which approximately 90% were detected only once. The ten largest clones represent around 0.19% of the sample.

The specimen sequenced was blood. This TCR came from a boy aged 2 to 10 with cystic fibrosis. The chain is assembled from TRBV2 and TRBJ2-1; a stretch of 8 junction bases matches TRBD2. The sequence in DNA is TGTGCCACCTTAGAGCCGGGACTAGAGTATGAGCAGTTCTTC. Translated, this gives CATLEPGLEYEQFF.